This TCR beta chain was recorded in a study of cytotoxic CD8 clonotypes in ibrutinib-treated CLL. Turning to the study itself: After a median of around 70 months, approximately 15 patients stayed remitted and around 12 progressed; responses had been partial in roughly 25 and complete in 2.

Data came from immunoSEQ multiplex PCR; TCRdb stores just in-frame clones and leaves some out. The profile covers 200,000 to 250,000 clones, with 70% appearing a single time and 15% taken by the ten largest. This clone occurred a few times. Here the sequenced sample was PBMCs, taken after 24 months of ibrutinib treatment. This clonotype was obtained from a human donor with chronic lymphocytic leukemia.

CDR3 DNA sequence: TGTGCCAGCAGCCCGTATCTCACTGAAGCTTTCTTT. It is translated as CASSPYLTEAFF. The chain combines TRBV14 with TRBJ1-1, with D unclear. Germline loops: CDR1 SGHDN, CDR2 FVKESK. The V end lost 4 bases, the J end lost 4 bases, and 7 bases lay between the germline ends. This CDR3 contains 12 residues. Drawing the rest from reference TRBV14 and TRBJ1-1, the complete variable domain is EAGVTQFPSHSVIEKGQTVTLRCDPISGHDNLYWYRRVMGKEIKFLLHFVKESKQDESGMPNNRFLAERTGGTYSTLKVQPAELEDSGVYFCASSPYLTEAFFGQGTRLTVV.